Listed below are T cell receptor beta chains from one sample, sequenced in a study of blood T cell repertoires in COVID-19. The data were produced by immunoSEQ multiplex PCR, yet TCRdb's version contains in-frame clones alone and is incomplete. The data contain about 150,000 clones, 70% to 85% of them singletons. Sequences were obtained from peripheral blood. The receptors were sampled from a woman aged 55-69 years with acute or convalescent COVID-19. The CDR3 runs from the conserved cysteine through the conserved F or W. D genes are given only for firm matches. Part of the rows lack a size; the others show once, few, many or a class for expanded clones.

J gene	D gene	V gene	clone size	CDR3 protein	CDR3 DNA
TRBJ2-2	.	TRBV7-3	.	CASTRQDTGELFF	TGTGCCAGCACCCGACAGGACACCGGGGAGCTGTTTTTT
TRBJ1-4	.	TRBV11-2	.	CASSVGHTKPYATNEKLFF	TGTGCCAGCAGCGTGGGACACACAAAGCCCTATGCAACTAATGAAAAACTGTTTTTT
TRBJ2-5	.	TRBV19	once	CASSIYGVGGETQYF	TGTGCCAGTAGTATCTATGGGGTAGGGGGAGAGACCCAGTACTTC
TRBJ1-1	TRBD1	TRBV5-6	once	CASSSDRGHGTEAFF	TGTGCCAGCAGTTCGGACAGGGGGCATGGCACTGAAGCTTTCTTT
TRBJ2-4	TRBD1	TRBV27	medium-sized	CASSPITGTGGEKNIQYF	TGTGCCAGCAGTCCCATCACCGGGACAGGGGGCGAAAAAAACATTCAGTACTTC
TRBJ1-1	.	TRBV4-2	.	CASSQERGWTNTEAFF	TGTGCCAGCAGCCAAGAGAGGGGGTGGACGAACACTGAAGCTTTCTTT
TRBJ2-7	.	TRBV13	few	CASSLGRKYEQYF	TGTGCCAGCAGCTTAGGGAGGAAATACGAGCAGTACTTC
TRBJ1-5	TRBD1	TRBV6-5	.	CASSSRQGAGQQPQHF	TGTGCCAGCAGTTCACGACAGGGGGCAGGGCAACAGCCCCAGCATTTT
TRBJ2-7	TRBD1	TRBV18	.	CASSPDRVSYEQYF	TGTGCCAGCTCACCGGACAGGGTCTCCTACGAGCAGTACTTC
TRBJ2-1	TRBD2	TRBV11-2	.	CASSRIAGGTNNEQFF	TGTGCCAGCAGCCGTATAGCGGGGGGGACAAACAATGAGCAGTTCTTC
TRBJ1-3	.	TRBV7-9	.	CASSSYRGFSGNTIYF	TGTGCCAGCAGCTCCTACCGAGGGTTTTCTGGAAACACCATATATTTT
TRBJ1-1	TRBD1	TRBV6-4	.	CASRSSGQDLREAFF	TGTGCCAGCAGATCCTCGGGACAGGACCTACGGGAAGCTTTCTTT
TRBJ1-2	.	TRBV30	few	CAWAGAWYGYTF	TGTGCCTGGGCAGGGGCTTGGTATGGCTACACCTTC
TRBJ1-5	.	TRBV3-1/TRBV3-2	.	CASSQGGGAGQPQHF	TGTGCCAGCAGCCAGGGGGGGGGCGCGGGTCAGCCCCAGCATTTT
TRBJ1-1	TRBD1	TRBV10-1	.	CASSESRQGNTEAFF	TGCGCCAGCAGTGAGTCGCGACAGGGGAACACTGAAGCTTTCTTT
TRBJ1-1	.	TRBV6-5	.	CASRALGGSTEAFF	TGTGCCAGCAGGGCCCTAGGTGGATCGACTGAAGCTTTCTTT
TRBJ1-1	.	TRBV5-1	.	CASSPGQLPDTEAFF	TGCGCCAGCAGCCCTGGACAGTTACCGGACACTGAAGCTTTCTTT
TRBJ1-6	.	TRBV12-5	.	CASGLGRNNSPLHF	TGTGCTAGTGGTTTGGGGCGGAATAATTCACCCCTCCACTTT
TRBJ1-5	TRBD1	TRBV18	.	CASSPSGQGGDRKHF	TGTGCCAGCTCACCCTCAGGACAGGGAGGGGACAGAAAGCATTTT
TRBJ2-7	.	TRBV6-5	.	CASSYSQDSSWEQYF	TGTGCCAGCAGTTACTCGCAGGACAGCTCATGGGAGCAGTACTTC
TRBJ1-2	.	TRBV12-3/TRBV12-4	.	CASSRAGSYGYTF	TGTGCCAGCAGTAGAGCGGGATCCTATGGCTACACCTTC
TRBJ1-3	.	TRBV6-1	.	CASSDIAGNTIYF	TGTGCCAGCAGTGATATTGCGGGAAACACCATATATTTT
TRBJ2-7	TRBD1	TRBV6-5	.	CASSYGGTGLYEQYF	TGTGCCAGCAGTTACGGAGGGACAGGGTTGTACGAGCAGTACTTC
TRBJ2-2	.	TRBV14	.	CASSQGQGGTGELFF	TGTGCCAGCAGCCAAGGGCAGGGTGGCACCGGGGAGCTGTTTTTT
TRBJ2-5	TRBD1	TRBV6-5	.	CASTARQGWETQYF	TGTGCCAGCACCGCCCGACAGGGATGGGAGACCCAGTACTTC
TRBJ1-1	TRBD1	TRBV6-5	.	CASSLTGGGGTEAFF	TGTGCCAGCAGTCTGACAGGGGGCGGCGGAACTGAAGCTTTCTTT
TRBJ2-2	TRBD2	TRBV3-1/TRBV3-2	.	CASSPLSLSGGALLNTGELFF	TGTGCCAGCAGCCCCCTAAGTTTGAGCGGGGGGGCCTTGTTAAATACCGGGGAGCTATTTTTT
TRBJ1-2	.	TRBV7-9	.	CASSLVSTSYGYTF	TGTGCCAGCAGCTTAGTGTCCACATCCTATGGCTACACCTTC
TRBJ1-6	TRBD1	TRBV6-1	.	CASSEGVYRTGVTPLHF	TGTGCCAGCAGTGAAGGGGTGTATCGGACAGGGGTGACACCCCTCCACTTT
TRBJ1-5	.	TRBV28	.	CASKPGGYSNQPQHF	TGTGCCAGCAAACCCGGAGGTTATAGCAATCAGCCCCAGCATTTT
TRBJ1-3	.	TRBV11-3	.	CASSFYSGSGNTIYF	TGTGCCAGCAGCTTTTACTCGGGCTCTGGAAACACCATATATTTT
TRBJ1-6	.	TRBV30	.	CAWSDTTKYSSYNSPLHF	TGTGCCTGGAGCGATACGACGAAGTACAGCTCCTATAATTCACCCCTCCACTTT
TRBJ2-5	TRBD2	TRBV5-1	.	CASSSQTSSETQYF	TGCGCCAGCAGCTCCCAGACTAGCTCGGAGACCCAGTACTTC
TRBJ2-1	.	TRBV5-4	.	CASTDGGRSYNEQFF	TGTGCCAGCACTGACGGGGGGCGCTCCTACAATGAGCAGTTCTTC
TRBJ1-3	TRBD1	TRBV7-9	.	CASSPGTGDIF	TGTGCCAGCAGCCCCGGGACAGGGGACATATTT
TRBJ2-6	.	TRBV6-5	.	CASIGGAAGANVLTF	TGTGCCAGCATTGGTGGAGCGGCTGGGGCCAACGTCCTGACTTTC
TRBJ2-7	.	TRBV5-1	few	CASSWIPGTGNEQYF	TGCGCCAGCAGCTGGATCCCCGGGACTGGCAACGAGCAGTACTTC
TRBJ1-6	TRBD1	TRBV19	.	CASNPGGIPSPLHF	TGTGCCAGTAACCCAGGGGGGATCCCTTCACCCCTCCACTTT
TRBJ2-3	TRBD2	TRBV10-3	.	CAIRPHGLAATDTQYF	TGTGCCATCAGGCCGCACGGGCTAGCGGCCACAGATACGCAGTATTTT
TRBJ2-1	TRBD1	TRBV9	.	CASSVGDRGYNEQFF	TGTGCCAGCAGCGTAGGGGACAGGGGGTACAATGAGCAGTTCTTC